Each of the 14 T cell receptor beta chains below was sequenced from the same sample in a study of T cell changes during pregnancy in multiple sclerosis. The repertoire was sequenced with immunoSEQ multiplex PCR; TCRdb's copy has only in-frame clones and lacks some. The sample gives some 33,000 clones, about nine tenths of which show up once; around 10% is in the top ten. The sample was CD8+ T cells from peripheral blood mononuclear cells, taken in the third trimester of pregnancy. The receptors come from a female donor with multiple sclerosis, enrolled in a pregnancy study.

This clone was seen a few times. The chain links TRBV4-1 to TRBJ1-4, with D unclear. This CDR3 spans 15 amino acids. Germline loops: CDR1 MGHRA, CDR2 YSYEKL. The V end was cut by 3 bases, the J end by 4 bases, with 12 bases between. The CDR3: CASSHTIGDNEKLFF. The CDR3 DNA follows: TGCGCCAGCAGCCACACCATCGGGGATAATGAAAAACTGTTTTTT.

V gene TRBV7-9 combines with J gene TRBJ2-7, with 8 bases fitting TRBD1. The germline gives CDR1 SEHNR, CDR2 FQNEAQ (reference sequence). With V trimmed by 4 bases and J by 4 bases, 15 bases remained unmatched. The CDR3 spans 17 residues. The CDR3 DNA reads as TGTGCCAGCAGCTCCCCAACCAGCTCAGGGGGCAGTTACGAGCAGTACTTC. It yields the protein CASSSPTSSGGSYEQYF. The full variable domain, with the rest looked up from reference TRBV7-9 and TRBJ2-7, is DTGVSQNPRHKITKRGQNVTFRCDPISEHNRLYWYRQTLGQGPEFLTYFQNEAQLEKSRLLSDRFSAERPKGSFSTLEIQRTEQGDSAMYLCASSSPTSSGGSYEQYFGPGTRLTVT.

The chain uses TRBV2 and TRBJ2-7; 8 nucleotides line up with TRBD1. Trimming cost V 6 bases and J 1 base; bases outside gene matches: 8. Per the germline V gene, CDR1 is SNHLY and CDR2 is FYNNEI. CDR3 length: 15 residues. In DNA, the CDR3 is TGTGCCAGCAGAGAGGGACAGGTCAAATCCTACGAGCAGTACTTC. Protein sequence: CASREGQVKSYEQYF.

The chain is built from TRBV30 and TRBJ2-1, with 8 nucleotides matching TRBD2. V dropped 0 bases and J dropped 3; count of bases not matched to a gene: 4. Germline lookup yields CDR1 GTSNPN and CDR2 SVGIG (reference sequence). The CDR3 extends over 15 amino acids. In nucleotides, the CDR3 is TGTGCCTGGAGTGTACTCGCGGGAGGCTACAATGAGCAGTTCTTC. Translating gives CAWSVLAGGYNEQFF.

This chain links TRBV18 with TRBJ2-1, with 7 positions matching TRBD2. The CDR3 is 15 residues long. After removal of 3 bases from V and 4 bases from J, the junction contained 6 bases not matched to a gene. Germline assignment: CDR1 KGHSH and CDR2 LQKENI. This CDR3 is CASSPLAVLYNEQFF. For the CDR3, the DNA is TGTGCCAGCTCACCCCTAGCGGTCCTTTACAATGAGCAGTTCTTC.

This chain uses TRBV7-9 with TRBJ2-7, with D perhaps matching TRBD2 (5 bases). The length of the CDR3 is 15 residues. Per germline, CDR1 SEHNR and CDR2 FQNEAQ (reference sequence). Between the trimmed V and J ends, which lost 3 bases and 5 bases, there was a span of 17 bases. The CDR3 sequence: CASSFPGPEGHEQYF. CDR3 bases: TGTGCCAGCAGCTTCCCGGGTCCCGAGGGCCACGAGCAGTACTTC.

The chain links TRBV6-5 to TRBJ2-7; 11 bases align to TRBD1. The CDR3 runs 15 residues. V lost 5 bases and J lost 7; bases outside the gene matches: 10. The germline CDR1 and CDR2 sequences are MNHEY and SVGAGI. In DNA form, the CDR3 reads TGTGCCAGCAGTCCTCTCGGACAGGGGGCACGGGAGCAGTACTTC. Protein sequence: CASSPLGQGAREQYF.

For the CDR3, the DNA is TGCGCCAGCAGCCAGGGGCGGGGCGCGAGCTATGGCTACACCTTC. The encoded protein is CASSQGRGASYGYTF. The chain joins TRBV4-1 to TRBJ1-2, with D maybe TRBD1 (5 bases). The germline CDR1 and CDR2 sequences are MGHRA and YSYEKL. V lost 3 bases, J lost 4 bases, and 15 bases lay in between. The CDR3 consists of 15 residues.

The rearrangement links TRBV9 to TRBJ2-1; perhaps TRBD2 as D (6 bases). CDR1 and CDR2 from the germline V gene are SGDLS and YYNGEE. Trimming left V 4 bases short and J 5 bases short, with 16 bases between. The CDR3 is 15 residues long. CDR3 nucleotide sequence: TGTGCCAGCAGCCCGGGAGCGAGAGGGGACAATGAGCAGTTCTTC. This gives the protein CASSPGARGDNEQFF.

The rearrangement links TRBV6-5 to TRBJ1-3; possibly TRBD1 for D (5 bases). The germline gives CDR1 MNHEY, CDR2 SVGAGI. Deletions cut 6 bases from V and 0 bases from J, with 9 bases between. This CDR3 has 14 residues. The CDR3 reads CASRPTVSGNTIYF. The CDR3 DNA sequence: TGTGCCAGCAGACCGACAGTCTCTGGAAACACCATATATTTT.

The chain recombines TRBV27 with TRBJ1-2; no definite D call. From germline, CDR1 is MNHEY and CDR2 SMNVEV (reference sequence). The CDR3 has 15 residues. The V gene lost 5 bases and the J gene lost 3 bases, with 16 bases spanning the gap. The CDR3 DNA is TGTGCCAGCAGTCCCTCCGGCGGGCTATACTATGGCTACACCTTC. It specifies CASSPSGGLYYGYTF.

This sequence joins TRBV27 and TRBJ2-7; 7 bases are shared with TRBD1. The trim removed 5 bases at V and 4 bases at J, leaving 8 bases unmatched. The CDR3 has 14 amino acids. CDR1 and CDR2 (germline): MNHEY, SMNVEV (reference sequence). The CDR3 is CASSPTGTAYEQYF. In nucleotides, the CDR3 is TGTGCCAGCAGTCCGACAGGGACGGCTTACGAGCAGTACTTC.

The chain carries TRBV4-1 and TRBJ2-4; 7 bases match TRBD2. The germline gives CDR1 MGHRA, CDR2 YSYEKL. V lost 4 bases to trimming and J lost 8 bases; unmatched junction nucleotides: 8. This CDR3 spans 14 amino acids. The CDR3: CASSPPGGGDIQYF. The CDR3 DNA reads as TGCGCCAGCAGCCCCCCCGGGGGAGGGGACATTCAGTACTTC.

The V gene is TRBV2, the J gene TRBJ2-1, with TRBD2 as a possible D gene (6 bases). V was trimmed by 2 bases and J by 2 bases, leaving 19 bases between them. The CDR3 is 18 residues long. Germline CDR1 and CDR2: SNHLY and FYNNEI. The CDR3 nucleotides are TGTGCCAGCAGTGAAACCGGGAGCGGTATTGGCACCTACAATGAGCAGTTCTTC. Translation gives CASSETGSGIGTYNEQFF.